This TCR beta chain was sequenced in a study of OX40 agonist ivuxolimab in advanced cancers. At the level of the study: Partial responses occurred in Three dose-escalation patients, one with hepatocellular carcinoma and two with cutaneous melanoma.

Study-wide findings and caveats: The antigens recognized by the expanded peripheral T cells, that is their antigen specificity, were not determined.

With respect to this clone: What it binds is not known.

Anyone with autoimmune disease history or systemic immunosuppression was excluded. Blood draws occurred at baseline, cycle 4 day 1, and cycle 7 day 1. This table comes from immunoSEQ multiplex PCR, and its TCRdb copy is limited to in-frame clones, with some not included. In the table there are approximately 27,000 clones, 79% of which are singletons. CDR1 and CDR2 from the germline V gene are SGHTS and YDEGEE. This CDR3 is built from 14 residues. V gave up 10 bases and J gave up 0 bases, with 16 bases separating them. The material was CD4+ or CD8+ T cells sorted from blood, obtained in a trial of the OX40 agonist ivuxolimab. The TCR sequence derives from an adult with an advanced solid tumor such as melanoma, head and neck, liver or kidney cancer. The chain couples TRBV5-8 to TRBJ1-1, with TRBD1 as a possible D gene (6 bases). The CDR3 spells CAGGWGGLNTEAFF. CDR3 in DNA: TGTGCCGGAGGCTGGGGGGGCTTGAACACTGAAGCTTTCTTT.